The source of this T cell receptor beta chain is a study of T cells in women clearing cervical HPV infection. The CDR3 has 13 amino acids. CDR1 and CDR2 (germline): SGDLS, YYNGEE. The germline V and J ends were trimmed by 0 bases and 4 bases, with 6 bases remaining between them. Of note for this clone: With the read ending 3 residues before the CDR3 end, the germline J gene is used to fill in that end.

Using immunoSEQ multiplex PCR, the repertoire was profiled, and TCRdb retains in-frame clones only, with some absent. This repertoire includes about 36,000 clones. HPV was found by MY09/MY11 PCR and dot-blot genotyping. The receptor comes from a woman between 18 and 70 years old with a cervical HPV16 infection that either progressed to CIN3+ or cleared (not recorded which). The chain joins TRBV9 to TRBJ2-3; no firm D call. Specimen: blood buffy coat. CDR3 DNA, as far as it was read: TGTGCCAGCAGCGTAGGTACTCCAGATACG. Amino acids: CASSVGTPDT. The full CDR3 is CASSVGTPDTQYF.